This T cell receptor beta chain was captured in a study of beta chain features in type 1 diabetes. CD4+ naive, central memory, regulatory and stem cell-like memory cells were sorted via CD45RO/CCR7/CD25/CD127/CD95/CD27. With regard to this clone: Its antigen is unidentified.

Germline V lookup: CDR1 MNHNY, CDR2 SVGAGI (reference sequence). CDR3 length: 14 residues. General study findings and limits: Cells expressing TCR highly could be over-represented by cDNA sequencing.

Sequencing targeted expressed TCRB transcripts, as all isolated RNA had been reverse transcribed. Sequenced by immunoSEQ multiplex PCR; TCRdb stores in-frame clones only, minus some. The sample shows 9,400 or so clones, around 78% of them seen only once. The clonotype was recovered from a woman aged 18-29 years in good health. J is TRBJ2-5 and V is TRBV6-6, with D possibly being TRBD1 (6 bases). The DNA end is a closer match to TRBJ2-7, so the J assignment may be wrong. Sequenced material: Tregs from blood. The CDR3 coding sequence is TGTGCCAGCAGACATAGGACAGCTATCTACGAGCAGTACTTC. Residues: CASRHRTAIYEQYF.